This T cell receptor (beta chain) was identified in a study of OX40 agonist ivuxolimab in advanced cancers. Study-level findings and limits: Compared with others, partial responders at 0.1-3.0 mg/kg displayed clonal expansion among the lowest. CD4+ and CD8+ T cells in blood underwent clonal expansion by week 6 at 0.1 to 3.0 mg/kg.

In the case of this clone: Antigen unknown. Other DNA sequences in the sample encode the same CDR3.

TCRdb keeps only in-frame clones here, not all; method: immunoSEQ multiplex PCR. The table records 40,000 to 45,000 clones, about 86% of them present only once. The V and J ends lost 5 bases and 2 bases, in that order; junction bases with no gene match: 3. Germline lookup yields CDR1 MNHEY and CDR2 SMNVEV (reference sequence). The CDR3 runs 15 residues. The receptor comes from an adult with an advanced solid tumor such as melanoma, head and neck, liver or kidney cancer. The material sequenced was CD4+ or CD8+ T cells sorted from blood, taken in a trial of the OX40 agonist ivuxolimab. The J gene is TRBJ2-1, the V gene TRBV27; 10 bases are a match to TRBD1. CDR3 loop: CASSLTGGPYNEQFF. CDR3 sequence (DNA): TGTGCCAGCAGTCTGACAGGGGGCCCCTACAATGAGCAGTTCTTC.